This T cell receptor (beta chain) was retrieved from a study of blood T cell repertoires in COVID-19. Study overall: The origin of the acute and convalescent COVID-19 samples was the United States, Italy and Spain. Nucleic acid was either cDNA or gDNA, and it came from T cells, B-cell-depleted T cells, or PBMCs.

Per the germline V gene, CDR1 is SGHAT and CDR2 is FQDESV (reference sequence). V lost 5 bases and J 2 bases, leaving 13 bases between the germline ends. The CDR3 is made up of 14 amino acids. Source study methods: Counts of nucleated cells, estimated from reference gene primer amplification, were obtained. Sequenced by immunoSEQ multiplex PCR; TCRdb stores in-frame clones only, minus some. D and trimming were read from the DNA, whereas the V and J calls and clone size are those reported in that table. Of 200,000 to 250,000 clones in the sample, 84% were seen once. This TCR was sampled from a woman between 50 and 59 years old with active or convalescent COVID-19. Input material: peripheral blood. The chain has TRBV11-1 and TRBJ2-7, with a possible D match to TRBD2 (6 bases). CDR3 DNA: TGTGCCAGCAGCCCTACTAGCCCCCCCTACGAGCAGTACTTC. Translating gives CASSPTSPPYEQYF. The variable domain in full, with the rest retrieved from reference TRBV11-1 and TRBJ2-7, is EAEVAQSPRYKITEKSQAVAFWCDPISGHATLYWYRQILGQGPELLVQFQDESVVDDSQLPKDRFSAERLKGVDSTLKIQPAELGDSAMYLCASSPTSPPYEQYFGPGTRLTVT.